The 9 T cell receptor beta chains below were found in one sample sequenced in a study of shared clonotypes between healthy human individuals. Produced via immunoSEQ multiplex PCR; TCRdb's table is partial and in-frame only. The table has about 92,000 clones, 68% seen once; the top ten hold roughly 52%. Sequenced material: memory CD8+ T cells sorted from blood. This sample's subset: CD45RO+ cells pooled with CCR7-negative TemRA cells. These receptors came from a man under 40 in good health.

The rearrangement uses TRBV7-8 and TRBJ2-2, with 9 positions matching TRBD1. Germline assignment: CDR1 SGHVS and CDR2 FQNEAQ. This CDR3 is built from 16 residues. With 5 bases clipped from V and 6 bases from J, the junction kept 10 bases outside the gene matches. CDR3 protein: CASSRTGTGNPGELFF. The CDR3 nucleotides are TGTGCCAGCAGCCGGACCGGGACAGGGAATCCCGGGGAGCTGTTTTTT.

This clone was seen many times. In DNA, the CDR3 is TGTGCCAGCAGTTTAGGACTAGCGGGAGAGGCTTTCTCCTACGAGCAGTACTTC. The encoded protein is CASSLGLAGEAFSYEQYF. The chain has TRBV28 and TRBJ2-7; 13 bases fit TRBD2. Germline loops: CDR1 MDHEN, CDR2 SYDVKM. J lost 0 bases, V lost 2 bases, and 7 bases had no gene match. The CDR3 length is 18 residues. Using reference TRBV28 and TRBJ2-7 for the parts outside the CDR3, the full variable domain is DVKVTQSSRYLVKRTGEKVFLECVQDMDHENMFWYRQDPGLGLRLIYFSYDVKMKEKGDIPEGYSVSREKKERFSLILESASTNQTSMYLCASSLGLAGEAFSYEQYFGPGTRLTVT.

The V call is TRBV11-2, the J call TRBJ1-1, with 7 positions matching TRBD1. The J segment lost 10 bases and the V segment lost 5 bases, leaving 4 bases of the junction unmatched. CDR1 is SGHAT and CDR2 is FQNNGV in the germline V gene. The length of the CDR3 is 11 residues. In DNA form, the CDR3 reads TGTGCCAGCAGCCAGGGGGGCGGAGCTTTCTTT. Amino acid sequence: CASSQGGGAFF.

This clone turned up a few times. The chain carries TRBV11-2 and TRBJ2-6; D not resolved. Trimming shortened V by 3 bases and J by 0 bases, and 18 bases separated the two germline ends. The CDR3 sequence is 19 residues long. Germline CDR1 is SGHAT and CDR2 is FQNNGV. The CDR3: CASSLSLGTASSGANVLTF. In nucleotides, the CDR3 is TGTGCCAGCAGCTTGTCCCTGGGTACAGCTAGCTCTGGGGCCAACGTCCTGACTTTC.

The V call is TRBV19, the J call TRBJ2-2; the D gene is possibly TRBD2 (5 bases). This CDR3 is 15 amino acids long. Between the trimmed V and J ends, which lost 7 bases and 2 bases, there was a span of 14 bases. Germline CDR1 reads LNHDA; CDR2 reads SQIVND (reference sequence). In nucleotides, the CDR3 is TGTGCCAGTAAGTTCGGACTCCAAAACACCGGGGAGCTGTTTTTT. This translates into CASKFGLQNTGELFF.

V and J are TRBV18 and TRBJ1-3; D might be TRBD1 (5 bases). The CDR3 runs 18 residues. From germline, CDR1 is KGHSH and CDR2 LQKENI. V was clipped by 3 bases and J by 0 bases, with 18 bases between them. The CDR3 region has the DNA TGTGCCAGCTCACCCCAACCCGGTCCAGGGCGCTCTGGAAACACCATATATTTT. Its protein is CASSPQPGPGRSGNTIYF.

V and J are TRBV6-5 and TRBJ1-2; perhaps TRBD1 as D (5 bases). V shed 5 bases and J shed 8 bases, with 9 bases lying between them. The CDR3 extends over 11 amino acids. Germline V gene sequence: CDR1 MNHEY, CDR2 SVGAGI. The CDR3 DNA reads as TGTGCCAGCAGTCGGGGCAAGGGCTACACCTTC. This encodes CASSRGKGYTF.

This clone was detected a few times. V is TRBV4-1 and J is TRBJ1-2; no definite D call. Germline values: CDR1 MGHRA, CDR2 YSYEKL. The CDR3 spans 15 residues. The ends were cut back, 0 bases at V and 7 bases at J, with 15 bases in the middle. CDR3 loop: CASSQDPGQASGYTF. The CDR3 DNA sequence: TGCGCCAGCAGCCAAGATCCCGGCCAGGCCTCTGGCTACACCTTC.

This CDR3 is CATSRGTGYEQYF. The CDR3 nucleotides read TGTGCCACCAGCAGAGGGACAGGGTACGAGCAGTACTTC. V gene TRBV15 combines with J gene TRBJ2-7; 8 nucleotides match TRBD1. The junction had 0 bases not matched to a gene; V was cut back by 1 base and J by 4 bases. Germline CDR1 LNHNV, CDR2 YYDKDF (reference sequence). CDR3 length: 13 residues.